Described below is a single T cell receptor beta chain sequence and its context. This table comes from immunoSEQ multiplex PCR, and its TCRdb copy is limited to in-frame clones, with some not included. The sample lists a few hundred thousand clones; just over 85% were seen once. This record comes from a study of blood T cell repertoires in COVID-19. This receptor was obtained from a man in his forties or fifties with acute or convalescent COVID-19. Sequenced material: peripheral blood.

CDR3 DNA sequence: TGCGCCAGCAGCGTGACAGGGAACTCTGGGGCCAACGTCCTGACTTTC. Protein sequence: CASSVTGNSGANVLTF. The chain couples TRBV5-1 to TRBJ2-6; 7 bases line up with TRBD1. The CDR3 consists of 16 residues. J lost 0 bases, V lost 4 bases, and 4 bases had no gene match. Germline V gives CDR1 SGHRS, CDR2 YFSETQ. The variable domain in full, completed from reference TRBV5-1 and TRBJ2-6, reads KAGVTQTPRYLIKTRGQQVTLSCSPISGHRSVSWYQQTPGQGLQFLFEYFSETQRNKGNFPGRFSGRQFSNSRSEMNVSTLELGDSALYLCASSVTGNSGANVLTFGAGSRLTVL.